A selection of T cell receptor beta chains follows, all from one sample in a study of cytomegalovirus exposure and HLA in healthy donors. Sequencing used immunoSEQ multiplex PCR; TCRdb keeps in-frame clones, though not all of them. The table has 200,000 to 250,000 clones, around 86% seen once; the top ten hold roughly 2%. The sequenced material came from PBMCs. The source is a woman aged 18-35 years in good health and CMV-seropositive. CDR3s include the opening cysteine and the closing phenylalanine or tryptophan. The order of the fields is V gene, J gene, clone size, D gene, CDR3 protein, CDR3 DNA. D genes are given only for firm matches. Some rows mark clone size as missing; the rest say once, few, many or name a class of expanded clone.

v_call: TRBV7-9
j_call: TRBJ2-3
clone_size: NA
d_call: NA
cdr3_aa: CASSLAPGLLSTDTQYF
cdr3_nt: TGTGCCAGCAGCTTAGCCCCGGGACTGTTAAGCACAGATACGCAGTATTTT

v_call: TRBV4-1
j_call: TRBJ2-6
clone_size: NA
d_call: NA
cdr3_aa: CASSQDTPGIFSSGANVLTF
cdr3_nt: TGCGCCAGCAGCCAAGATACCCCCGGGATTTTCAGCTCTGGGGCCAACGTCCTGACTTTC

v_call: TRBV28
j_call: TRBJ2-2
clone_size: NA
d_call: NA
cdr3_aa: CASNSRGNTGELFF
cdr3_nt: TGTGCCAGCAATTCTAGGGGAAACACCGGGGAGCTGTTTTTT

v_call: TRBV29-1
j_call: TRBJ2-1
clone_size: NA
d_call: TRBD1
cdr3_aa: CSVGQGEEFF
cdr3_nt: TGCAGCGTCGGGCAGGGGGAAGAGTTCTTC

v_call: TRBV30
j_call: TRBJ2-7
clone_size: NA
d_call: NA
cdr3_aa: CAWFRTGEGGMYEQYF
cdr3_nt: TGTGCCTGGTTTAGGACAGGTGAAGGGGGGATGTACGAGCAGTACTTC

v_call: TRBV2
j_call: TRBJ2-2
clone_size: few
d_call: TRBD1
cdr3_aa: CASRGQVNTGELFF
cdr3_nt: TGTGCCAGCAGAGGACAGGTTAACACCGGGGAGCTGTTTTTT

v_call: TRBV6-1
j_call: TRBJ2-2
clone_size: NA
d_call: TRBD2
cdr3_aa: CASSEGGLAGNWRAGELFF
cdr3_nt: TGTGCCAGCAGTGAAGGGGGACTAGCGGGAAATTGGCGGGCCGGGGAGCTGTTTTTT

v_call: TRBV7-9
j_call: TRBJ1-5
clone_size: once
d_call: TRBD1
cdr3_aa: CASSPGQGRQPQHF
cdr3_nt: TGTGCCAGCAGCCCCGGACAGGGGCGTCAGCCCCAGCATTTT

v_call: TRBV29-1
j_call: TRBJ1-2
clone_size: NA
d_call: TRBD1
cdr3_aa: CSVGTGQLGYTF
cdr3_nt: TGCAGCGTAGGGACAGGGCAACTAGGCTACACCTTC

v_call: TRBV6-6
j_call: TRBJ2-7
clone_size: NA
d_call: TRBD1
cdr3_aa: CASSTNRDRGLYEQYF
cdr3_nt: TGTGCCAGCAGTACCAACCGGGACAGGGGATTATACGAGCAGTACTTC

v_call: TRBV5-4
j_call: TRBJ2-7
clone_size: NA
d_call: NA
cdr3_aa: CASSPGTRSSYEQYF
cdr3_nt: TGTGCCAGCAGTCCCGGGACAAGGAGCTCCTACGAGCAGTACTTC

v_call: TRBV9
j_call: TRBJ2-7
clone_size: NA
d_call: TRBD1
cdr3_aa: CASSASPGQRIYEQYF
cdr3_nt: TGTGCCAGCAGCGCCAGCCCGGGACAGAGAATTTACGAGCAGTACTTC

v_call: TRBV29-1
j_call: TRBJ2-1
clone_size: NA
d_call: TRBD2
cdr3_aa: CSVVSGRAYNEQFF
cdr3_nt: TGCAGCGTTGTTAGCGGGAGGGCCTACAATGAGCAGTTCTTC

v_call: TRBV30
j_call: TRBJ1-1
clone_size: NA
d_call: NA
cdr3_aa: CAWSVTVRFSTEAFF
cdr3_nt: TGTGCCTGGAGTGTAACCGTCAGGTTCTCCACTGAAGCTTTCTTT

v_call: TRBV29-1
j_call: TRBJ2-7
clone_size: NA
d_call: TRBD2
cdr3_aa: CSVHSGSAYEQYF
cdr3_nt: TGCAGCGTCCATAGCGGGAGTGCCTACGAGCAGTACTTC

v_call: TRBV5-1
j_call: TRBJ2-2
clone_size: NA
d_call: TRBD1
cdr3_aa: CASSLPPQGGPGELFF
cdr3_nt: TGCGCCAGCAGCTTGCCCCCACAGGGGGGACCCGGGGAGCTGTTTTTT

v_call: TRBV27
j_call: TRBJ2-7
clone_size: NA
d_call: NA
cdr3_aa: CASSNFQANSYEQYF
cdr3_nt: TGTGCCAGCAGTAATTTTCAGGCTAACTCCTACGAGCAGTACTTC

v_call: TRBV27
j_call: TRBJ2-7
clone_size: NA
d_call: NA
cdr3_aa: CASSFVGDYEQYF
cdr3_nt: TGTGCCAGCAGTTTTGTGGGAGACTACGAGCAGTACTTC

v_call: TRBV13
j_call: TRBJ2-7
clone_size: NA
d_call: TRBD2
cdr3_aa: CASSQGLAGPSYEQYF
cdr3_nt: TGTGCCAGCAGCCAGGGACTAGCGGGACCCTCCTACGAGCAGTACTTC

v_call: TRBV5-1
j_call: TRBJ2-7
clone_size: NA
d_call: TRBD1
cdr3_aa: CASSLLPWTGETYEQYF
cdr3_nt: TGCGCCAGCAGCTTGCTCCCATGGACAGGGGAGACCTACGAGCAGTACTTC

v_call: TRBV28
j_call: TRBJ2-1
clone_size: NA
d_call: NA
cdr3_aa: CASSFGRGPYNEQFF
cdr3_nt: TGTGCCAGCAGTTTTGGGCGGGGGCCTTACAATGAGCAGTTCTTC

v_call: TRBV30
j_call: TRBJ2-4
clone_size: NA
d_call: TRBD2
cdr3_aa: CAWSVFRTSGRGGKNIQYF
cdr3_nt: TGTGCCTGGAGTGTATTCCGGACTAGCGGGAGGGGTGGCAAAAACATTCAGTACTTC

v_call: TRBV2
j_call: TRBJ2-7
clone_size: NA
d_call: TRBD2
cdr3_aa: CASSWASSGSLDEQYF
cdr3_nt: TGTGCCAGCAGTTGGGCTTCTAGCGGGAGTCTCGACGAGCAGTACTTC

v_call: TRBV29-1
j_call: TRBJ2-5
clone_size: NA
d_call: TRBD2
cdr3_aa: CSVDGASGSLGETQYF
cdr3_nt: TGCAGCGTTGATGGGGCTAGCGGGAGCTTGGGAGAGACCCAGTACTTC

v_call: TRBV25-1
j_call: TRBJ2-1
clone_size: NA
d_call: NA
cdr3_aa: CASSERHGHEQFF
cdr3_nt: TGTGCCAGCAGTGAGAGACACGGTCATGAGCAGTTCTTC

v_call: TRBV6-5
j_call: TRBJ1-5
clone_size: NA
d_call: NA
cdr3_aa: CASRREPGGNQPQHF
cdr3_nt: TGTGCCAGCAGGCGGGAGCCGGGGGGTAATCAGCCCCAGCATTTT

v_call: TRBV27
j_call: TRBJ2-7
clone_size: NA
d_call: TRBD1
cdr3_aa: CASSVGGQGYEQYF
cdr3_nt: TGTGCCAGCAGCGTAGGGGGACAGGGGTACGAGCAGTACTTC

v_call: TRBV29-1
j_call: TRBJ2-3
clone_size: NA
d_call: NA
cdr3_aa: CSVVPQTDTQYF
cdr3_nt: TGCAGCGTTGTCCCCCAGACAGATACGCAGTATTTT

v_call: TRBV5-1
j_call: TRBJ2-1
clone_size: NA
d_call: TRBD2
cdr3_aa: CASSYETSGRGYEQFF
cdr3_nt: TGCGCCAGCAGTTATGAAACTAGCGGGAGAGGTTATGAGCAGTTCTTC

v_call: TRBV27
j_call: TRBJ1-1
clone_size: few
d_call: NA
cdr3_aa: CAKPQGGTEAFF
cdr3_nt: TGTGCCAAGCCACAGGGAGGGACTGAAGCTTTCTTT

v_call: TRBV19
j_call: TRBJ2-6
clone_size: few
d_call: NA
cdr3_aa: CASSMGGTLSSGANVLTF
cdr3_nt: TGTGCCAGTAGTATGGGAGGGACACTAAGCTCTGGGGCCAACGTCCTGACTTTC

v_call: TRBV25-1
j_call: TRBJ2-7
clone_size: NA
d_call: NA
cdr3_aa: CASSTSVGESSYEQYF
cdr3_nt: TGTGCCAGCAGTACTTCTGTCGGGGAGAGCTCCTACGAGCAGTACTTC

v_call: TRBV25-1
j_call: TRBJ1-1
clone_size: NA
d_call: NA
cdr3_aa: CASSENLRQTEAFF
cdr3_nt: TGTGCCAGCAGTGAAAACCTCAGACAAACTGAAGCTTTCTTT

v_call: TRBV5-1
j_call: TRBJ1-3
clone_size: once
d_call: TRBD1
cdr3_aa: CASSPGTGGGPSGNTIYF
cdr3_nt: TGCGCCAGCAGCCCGGGGACAGGGGGCGGCCCCTCTGGAAACACCATATATTTT

v_call: TRBV6-5
j_call: TRBJ1-3
clone_size: NA
d_call: NA
cdr3_aa: CASSQDPFGNTIYF
cdr3_nt: TGTGCCAGCAGCCAGGATCCCTTTGGAAACACCATATATTTT

v_call: TRBV18
j_call: TRBJ1-5
clone_size: NA
d_call: NA
cdr3_aa: CASSPGPTGRDQPQHF
cdr3_nt: TGTGCCAGCTCCCCCGGTCCTACGGGCAGGGATCAGCCCCAGCATTTT

v_call: TRBV19
j_call: TRBJ2-7
clone_size: NA
d_call: NA
cdr3_aa: CASSLGPGSYEQYF
cdr3_nt: TGTGCCAGTAGTCTCGGCCCCGGGTCCTACGAGCAGTACTTC

v_call: TRBV14
j_call: TRBJ1-2
clone_size: NA
d_call: NA
cdr3_aa: CASSQDQFGYTF
cdr3_nt: TGTGCCAGCAGCCAAGATCAATTTGGCTACACCTTC

v_call: TRBV13
j_call: TRBJ2-7
clone_size: few
d_call: NA
cdr3_aa: CASSGDTGPYEQYF
cdr3_nt: TGTGCCAGCAGCGGAGATACAGGACCCTACGAGCAGTACTTC

v_call: TRBV7-9
j_call: TRBJ2-2
clone_size: NA
d_call: NA
cdr3_aa: CASSLAFRVKTGELFF
cdr3_nt: TGTGCCAGCAGCTTAGCGTTCAGGGTTAAAACCGGGGAGCTGTTTTTT

v_call: TRBV30
j_call: TRBJ2-1
clone_size: NA
d_call: NA
cdr3_aa: CAWSGAAFSYNEQFF
cdr3_nt: TGTGCCTGGAGTGGAGCGGCCTTCTCCTACAATGAGCAGTTCTTC

v_call: TRBV6-1
j_call: TRBJ2-7
clone_size: NA
d_call: NA
cdr3_aa: CASSASPSGTADF
cdr3_nt: TGTGCCAGCAGTGCGAGCCCCTCCGGGACTGCGGACTTC

v_call: TRBV4-1
j_call: TRBJ1-2
clone_size: few
d_call: NA
cdr3_aa: CASSQEAAIYGYTF
cdr3_nt: TGCGCCAGCAGCCAAGAGGCGGCCATATATGGCTACACCTTC

v_call: TRBV5-5
j_call: TRBJ1-4
clone_size: NA
d_call: NA
cdr3_aa: CASSPRARGLNEKLFF
cdr3_nt: TGTGCCAGCAGTCCGCGGGCCCGCGGATTGAATGAAAAACTGTTTTTT

v_call: TRBV5-6
j_call: TRBJ1-1
clone_size: once
d_call: NA
cdr3_aa: CASSSTVNTEAFF
cdr3_nt: TGTGCCAGCAGCTCCACAGTTAACACTGAAGCTTTCTTT

v_call: TRBV14
j_call: TRBJ1-1
clone_size: NA
d_call: NA
cdr3_aa: CASSQSRTEAFF
cdr3_nt: TGTGCCAGCAGCCAGTCGCGCACTGAAGCTTTCTTT

v_call: TRBV5-1
j_call: TRBJ2-7
clone_size: NA
d_call: NA
cdr3_aa: CASSLRPGSYEQYF
cdr3_nt: TGCGCCAGCAGCTTGAGGCCAGGATCCTACGAGCAGTACTTC

v_call: TRBV5-6
j_call: TRBJ2-7
clone_size: NA
d_call: NA
cdr3_aa: CASSLRDTSYEQYF
cdr3_nt: TGTGCCAGCAGCTTACGGGACACTAGCTACGAGCAGTACTTC